This TCR beta chain originates from a study of cytotoxic CD8 clonotypes in ibrutinib-treated CLL. The CDR3 has 14 amino acids. J gave up 6 bases and V 5 bases, and 9 bases lay outside the gene matches. Germline V gene sequence: CDR1 SGHAT, CDR2 FQNNGV. Here immunoSEQ multiplex PCR was the method, and the copy in TCRdb shows in-frame clones only, minus some. The sample holds about 140,000 clones, 70% to 90% seen once. This specimen consisted of PBMCs, obtained after 36 months of ibrutinib treatment. This clonotype originated in a human donor with chronic lymphocytic leukemia. V usage is TRBV11-2 and J usage is TRBJ2-7; the match to TRBD1 covers 8 bases. DNA for the CDR3: TGTGCCAGCAGCACGGGGACAGGTCCAGCCGAGCAGTACTTC. Its translation: CASSTGTGPAEQYF.